These 24 T cell receptor beta chains were all obtained from the same sample, sequenced in a study of OX40 agonist ivuxolimab in advanced cancers. The protocol was immunoSEQ multiplex PCR, while the TCRdb copy is restricted to in-frame clones and leaves out a portion. The table includes approximately 89,000 clones, approximately 91% detected once. This sample comprised CD4+ or CD8+ T cells sorted from blood, obtained in a trial of the OX40 agonist ivuxolimab. Source of these receptors: an adult with an advanced solid tumor such as melanoma, head and neck, liver or kidney cancer.

J is TRBJ2-5 and V is TRBV5-6; D is perhaps TRBD1 or TRBD2 (6 bases each). This CDR3 has 14 amino acids. The germline V and J ends were trimmed by 4 bases and 1 base, with 11 bases remaining between them. Looked up from germline, CDR1 is SGHDT and CDR2 is YYEEEE. The CDR3 here is CASSTGTLQETQYF. Written as DNA, the CDR3 is TGTGCCAGCAGCACAGGGACTCTCCAAGAGACCCAGTACTTC. Full variable domain (outside the CDR3, taken from reference TRBV5-6 and TRBJ2-5): DAGVTQSPTHLIKTRGQQVTLRCSPKSGHDTVSWYQQALGQGPQFIFQYYEEEERQRGNFPDRFSGHQFPNYSSELNVNALLLGDSALYLCASSTGTLQETQYFGPGTRLLVL.

This rearrangement joins TRBV19 to TRBJ2-3, with 7 bases matching TRBD1. Germline V gives CDR1 LNHDA, CDR2 SQIVND (reference sequence). The CDR3 runs to 15 residues. The ends lost 6 bases at V and 8 bases at J; junction bases unmatched: 14. The DNA for the CDR3 is TGTGCCAGTAGGGAAACAGGGGCCAGTATGCGTACGCAGTATTTT. Translation: CASRETGASMRTQYF. The full variable domain, with the rest looked up from reference TRBV19 and TRBJ2-3, is DGGITQSPKYLFRKEGQNVTLSCEQNLNHDAMYWYRQDPGQGLRLIYYSQIVNDFQKGDIAEGYSVSREKKESFPLTVTSAQKNPTAFYLCASRETGASMRTQYFGPGTRLTVL.

The chain joins TRBV19 to TRBJ1-3; 8 nucleotides line up with TRBD1. Germline V gene sequence: CDR1 LNHDA, CDR2 SQIVND (reference sequence). The CDR3 is 15 amino acids. V dropped 7 bases and J dropped 3; count of bases not matched to a gene: 8. In nucleotides, the CDR3 is TGTGCCAGTATTGGACAGGGCAGAGGTGGAAACACCATATATTTT. As protein: CASIGQGRGGNTIYF. Using reference TRBV19 and TRBJ1-3 for the parts outside the CDR3, the full variable domain is DGGITQSPKYLFRKEGQNVTLSCEQNLNHDAMYWYRQDPGQGLRLIYYSQIVNDFQKGDIAEGYSVSREKKESFPLTVTSAQKNPTAFYLCASIGQGRGGNTIYFGEGSWLTVV.

The genes are TRBV5-1 and TRBJ2-1; TRBD2 might be the D (7 bases). Germline CDR1 reads SGHRS; CDR2 reads YFSETQ. CDR3 length equals 16 residues. V shed 3 bases and J shed 3 bases, with 16 bases lying between them. CDR3 nucleotides: TGCGCCAGCAGCTCCTCCCCGGGGGGCAGCTACAATGAGCAGTTCTTC. Protein product: CASSSSPGGSYNEQFF.

This clone was observed a single time. The V and J genes are TRBV7-2 and TRBJ2-2, with 7 bases lining up with TRBD2. J lost 6 bases, V lost 5 bases, and 6 bases had no gene match. The CDR3 covers 14 residues. Germline V gene sequence: CDR1 SGHTA, CDR2 FQGNSA. DNA for the CDR3: TGTGCCAGCAGCCTTGGGAGGGCGGCCGGGGAGCTGTTTTTT. Amino acid sequence: CASSLGRAAGELFF. Complete variable domain (other parts from reference TRBV7-2 and TRBJ2-2): GAGVSQSPSNKVTEKGKDVELRCDPISGHTALYWYRQSLGQGLEFLIYFQGNSAPDKSGLPSDRFSAERTGGSVSTLTIQRTQQEDSAVYLCASSLGRAAGELFFGEGSRLTVL.

The rearrangement links TRBV4-3 to TRBJ2-1; D possibly corresponds to TRBD1 (6 bases). There are 13 residues in the CDR3. V shed 0 bases and J shed 6 bases, with 6 bases lying between them. The V gene's germline CDR1 is LGHNA and CDR2 YSLEER. The CDR3 here is CASSQETGNEQFF. The CDR3 DNA sequence: TGCGCCAGCAGCCAAGAGACAGGCAATGAGCAGTTCTTC.

The chain carries TRBV1 and TRBJ1-5. TRBV1 has pseudogene status. The CDR3 totals 16 residues. The CDR3 DNA is TGCACCAGCAGCCAAGATCTGGGGGAGGGCAATCAGCCCCAGCATTTT. Residues: CTSSQDLGEGNQPQHF.

The chain recombines TRBV4-1 with TRBJ2-2; TRBD1 matches at 10 bases. After removal of 3 bases from V and 2 bases from J, the junction contained 3 bases not matched to a gene. The CDR3 totals 16 residues. Germline-derived CDR1 and CDR2 are MGHRA and YSYEKL. The CDR3 loop reads CASSQGQGTNTGELFF. CDR3 bases: TGCGCCAGCAGCCAGGGACAGGGGACAAACACCGGGGAGCTGTTTTTT.

The chain couples TRBV6-6 to TRBJ1-2; 7 bases match TRBD1. CDR3 size: 12 residues. Trimming at V came to 5 bases and at J to 8 bases, leaving 5 bases not matched to a gene. Germline-derived CDR1 and CDR2 are MNHNY and SVGAGI (reference sequence). In nucleotides, the CDR3 is TGTGCCAGCAGTGTAGAAGGGGGCGGCTACACCTTC. It codes for CASSVEGGGYTF.

The chain carries TRBV25-1 and TRBJ2-2, with 8 bases lining up with TRBD2. Trimming at V came to 2 bases and at J to 7 bases, leaving 12 bases not matched to a gene. CDR3 length: 17 amino acids. Germline CDR1 reads MGHDK; CDR2 reads SYGVNS. The chain's CDR3 is CASSEVAGGPQGGELFF. The CDR3 DNA follows: TGTGCCAGCAGTGAAGTTGCGGGGGGACCCCAAGGCGGGGAGCTGTTTTTT.

This clone has more than one count but fewer than ten. The chain carries TRBV6-1 and TRBJ1-2, with D tentatively TRBD1 (5 bases). Germline values: CDR1 MNHNS, CDR2 SASEGT. The V gene lost 3 bases and the J gene lost 4 bases, with 9 bases spanning the gap. The CDR3 extends over 13 amino acids. The CDR3 nucleotides read TGTGCCAGCAGTGACGCGACAGTCTATGGCTACACCTTC. Its protein product is CASSDATVYGYTF.

With respect to this clone: Other DNA sequences of this sample code for an identical CDR3. CDR3 sequence: CASRALGEQYF. CDR3 nucleotide sequence: TGTGCCAGCAGGGCGCTGGGAGAGCAGTACTTC. V usage is TRBV5-6 and J usage is TRBJ2-7; D gene unclear. The germline CDR1 and CDR2 sequences are SGHDT and YYEEEE. The length of the CDR3 is 11 residues. With 5 bases removed from V and 7 bases from J, the gap between germline ends came to 10 bases.

The chain joins TRBV19 to TRBJ1-5; 7 nucleotides agree with TRBD1. Germline V gene lookup returns CDR1 LNHDA and CDR2 SQIVND (reference sequence). V was clipped by 9 bases and J by 1 base; unmatched bases: 15. CDR3 length equals 17 residues. Here the CDR3 reads CASTQGLGQVSNQPQHF. CDR3 nucleotide sequence: TGTGCCAGCACTCAGGGGTTAGGACAGGTCAGCAATCAGCCCCAGCATTTT.

This sequence joins TRBV7-2 and TRBJ2-7; perhaps TRBD2 as D (6 bases). Germline V lookup: CDR1 SGHTA, CDR2 FQGNSA. This CDR3 spans 13 amino acids. V gave up 5 bases and J gave up 6 bases, with 14 bases separating them. The CDR3 sequence: CASSIYQGGEQYF. In DNA form, the CDR3 reads TGTGCCAGCAGCATATATCAGGGAGGCGAGCAGTACTTC.

The chain uses TRBV10-3 and TRBJ2-7; 9 nucleotides align to TRBD2. Trimming cost V 8 bases and J 2 bases; bases outside gene matches: 13. The length of the CDR3 is 16 residues. The germline CDR1 and CDR2 sequences are ENHRY and SYGVKD. CDR3 coding DNA: TGTGCCATCCGGAGTAGCGGGGGTACCCATCCCTACGAGCAGTACTTC. It specifies CAIRSSGGTHPYEQYF.

Ten or more counts support this clone. The chain couples TRBV7-2 to TRBJ1-2; 9 positions match TRBD1. After removal of 1 base from V and 4 bases from J, the junction contained 1 base not matched to a gene. The CDR3 is 14 residues long. Germline V gene data show CDR1 as SGHTA and CDR2 as FQGNSA. In DNA form, the CDR3 reads TGTGCCAGCAGCTTAGAGACAGGGGGCTATGGCTACACCTTC. Its translation: CASSLETGGYGYTF.

The chain carries TRBV5-4 and TRBJ1-1; 7 bases are a match to TRBD1. The trim removed 2 bases at V and 5 bases at J, leaving 6 bases unmatched. There are 14 residues in the CDR3. Germline CDR1 and CDR2: SGHNT and YYREEE (reference sequence). CDR3 coding DNA: TGTGCCAGCAGCTTTTCAGGGGGAAGGACTGAAGCTTTCTTT. As protein: CASSFSGGRTEAFF.

This clone came up a few times. J is TRBJ1-1 and V is TRBV19; D unclear. The V and J ends lost 6 bases and 1 base respectively, with 12 bases between them. Germline V gene sequence: CDR1 LNHDA, CDR2 SQIVND (reference sequence). The CDR3 has 14 residues. CDR3 protein: CASSRARQNTEAFF. In DNA form, the CDR3 reads TGTGCCAGTAGCCGAGCTAGACAGAACACTGAAGCTTTCTTT.

This chain joins TRBV27 and TRBJ2-3, with TRBD1 matching 7 bases. V lost 11 bases to trimming and J lost 3 bases; unmatched junction nucleotides: 8. CDR1 is MNHEY and CDR2 is SMNVEV in the germline V gene (reference sequence). This CDR3 is built from 13 residues. The CDR3 nucleotides read TGTGCCGCCCGGACAGGAGAGACAGATACGCAGTATTTT. This encodes CAARTGETDTQYF.

The chain has TRBV27 and TRBJ1-1; D is perhaps TRBD1 (5 bases). Germline V gene sequence: CDR1 MNHEY, CDR2 SMNVEV (reference sequence). Trimming left V 2 bases short and J 4 bases short, with 17 bases between. This CDR3 region has 16 residues. DNA for the CDR3: TGTGCCAGCAGTTTAGGGGCCGGGACTGAAGTCACTGAAGCTTTCTTT. Translation: CASSLGAGTEVTEAFF.

V usage is TRBV7-9 and J usage is TRBJ2-3; maybe TRBD2 (6 bases). From germline, CDR1 is SEHNR and CDR2 FQNEAQ (reference sequence). CDR3 length equals 15 residues. The V gene lost 1 base and the J gene lost 3 bases, with 11 bases spanning the gap. The CDR3 region is CASSLGDSVTDTQYF. The CDR3 DNA follows: TGTGCCAGCAGCTTAGGGGACTCCGTAACAGATACGCAGTATTTT.

The chain uses TRBV5-1 and TRBJ2-2, with 11 bases aligning to TRBD2. V lost 5 bases, J lost 3 bases, and 3 bases stayed unmatched. This CDR3 is 15 amino acids long. Germline V CDR1 and CDR2: SGHRS, YFSETQ. The chain's CDR3 is CASRGLAGDTGELFF. CDR3 DNA sequence: TGCGCCAGCAGAGGACTAGCGGGCGACACCGGGGAGCTGTTTTTT.

The chain is built from TRBV4-1 and TRBJ2-1, with a possible D match to TRBD2 (6 bases). Germline-derived CDR1 and CDR2 are MGHRA and YSYEKL. The CDR3 contains 16 residues. Between the trimmed V and J ends, which lost 4 bases and 2 bases, there was a span of 15 bases. The CDR3, as DNA: TGCGCCAGCAGCCTTTCCGGGGGAGGACCCTACAATGAGCAGTTCTTC. Encoded protein: CASSLSGGGPYNEQFF.

This sequence joins TRBV5-1 and TRBJ2-7, with D unclear. Germline V CDR1 and CDR2: SGHRS, YFSETQ. V was pared by 5 bases and J by 12 bases, with 21 bases between. The CDR3 totals 13 residues. CDR3 coding DNA: TGCGCCAGCAGAATACAACCCCTAGATGTTCCGTACTTC. As protein: CASRIQPLDVPYF.